These 7 T cell receptor beta chains were sequenced from one sample in a study of shared clonotypes between healthy human individuals. The method was immunoSEQ multiplex PCR; TCRdb's version includes in-frame clones alone and lacks a portion of them. The sample includes roughly 2,500,000 clones, over 85% of them seen just once. The sequenced material came from naive CD4+ T cells from PBMCs. Indicated subset: CD45RA+ positively selected. Receptor source: a man aged 18-30 years in good health. Some clones in this sample may be carry-over from other donors' samples.

The genes are TRBV7-9 and TRBJ2-7; perhaps TRBD1 as D (6 bases). Trimming removed 5 bases from V and 0 bases from J, with 17 bases in between. The CDR3 length is 16 residues. CDR1 is SEHNR and CDR2 is FQNEAQ in the germline V gene (reference sequence). The CDR3 DNA reads TGTGCCAGCAGCCCCCGCGGATCGGACAGCTCCTACGAGCAGTACTTC. Translating it yields CASSPRGSDSSYEQYF.

The chain is built from TRBV27 and TRBJ2-7; TRBD2 agrees at 10 bases. The CDR3 spans 16 residues. Per the germline V gene, CDR1 is MNHEY and CDR2 is SMNVEV (reference sequence). The J segment lost 3 bases and the V segment lost 0 bases, leaving 5 bases of the junction unmatched. The CDR3 nucleotides are TGTGCCAGCAGTTTATCCCGGCTAGCGGGAGACTACGAGCAGTACTTC. Protein sequence: CASSLSRLAGDYEQYF.

V and J are TRBV2 and TRBJ2-7; the D call may be TRBD1 or TRBD2 (5 bases each). V was cut by 6 bases and J by 5 bases, with 20 bases left in between. This CDR3 region has 15 residues. In germline, CDR1 is SNHLY, CDR2 FYNNEI. For the CDR3, the DNA is TGTGCCAGCAGCCCTGGAGAATGGGGACCCAACGAGCAGTACTTC. Amino acid sequence: CASSPGEWGPNEQYF.

This rearrangement joins TRBV19 to TRBJ1-2, with 10 bases that match TRBD1. The CDR3 contains 14 residues. The trim removed 9 bases at V and 4 bases at J, leaving 8 bases unmatched. Germline assignment: CDR1 LNHDA and CDR2 SQIVND (reference sequence). DNA for the CDR3: TGTGCCAGCCGACCCGGGACAGGGGCCTATGGCTACACCTTC. This codes for CASRPGTGAYGYTF.

The V call is TRBV19, the J call TRBJ1-5; D is unclear. The V gene lost 3 bases and the J gene lost 0 bases, with 9 bases spanning the gap. This CDR3 is 15 amino acids long. From germline, CDR1 is LNHDA and CDR2 SQIVND (reference sequence). The CDR3 DNA sequence: TGTGCCAGTAGTATTCTCCGAGATAGCAATCAGCCCCAGCATTTT. Translating it yields CASSILRDSNQPQHF.

The chain uses TRBV30 and TRBJ2-2; D gene unclear. There are 14 residues in the CDR3. Germline loops: CDR1 GTSNPN, CDR2 SVGIG (reference sequence). V was pared by 1 base and J by 1 base, with 7 bases between. The CDR3, as DNA: TGTGCCTGGAGTGGGATTTGGAACACCGGGGAGCTGTTTTTT. It codes for CAWSGIWNTGELFF.

A single count supports this clone. The CDR3 spells CASDDKQGIHGYTF. CDR3 sequence (DNA): TGTGCCAGCGACGATAAACAGGGTATCCATGGCTACACCTTC. V usage is TRBV28 and J usage is TRBJ1-2; a weak D match, TRBD1 (6 bases). Germline CDR1 MDHEN, CDR2 SYDVKM. V was pared by 8 bases and J by 6 bases, with 19 bases between. The CDR3 extends over 14 amino acids.